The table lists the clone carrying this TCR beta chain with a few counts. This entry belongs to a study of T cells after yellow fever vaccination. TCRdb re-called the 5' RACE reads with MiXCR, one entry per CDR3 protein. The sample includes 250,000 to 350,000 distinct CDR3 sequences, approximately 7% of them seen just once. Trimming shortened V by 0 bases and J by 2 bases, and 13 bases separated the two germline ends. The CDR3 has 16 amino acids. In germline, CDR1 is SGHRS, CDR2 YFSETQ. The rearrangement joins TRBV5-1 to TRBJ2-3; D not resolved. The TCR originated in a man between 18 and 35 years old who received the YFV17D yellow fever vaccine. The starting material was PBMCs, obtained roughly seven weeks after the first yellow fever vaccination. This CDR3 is CASSLGLVGITDTQYF. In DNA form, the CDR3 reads TGCGCCAGCAGCTTGGGGCTAGTTGGGATCACAGATACGCAGTATTTT.